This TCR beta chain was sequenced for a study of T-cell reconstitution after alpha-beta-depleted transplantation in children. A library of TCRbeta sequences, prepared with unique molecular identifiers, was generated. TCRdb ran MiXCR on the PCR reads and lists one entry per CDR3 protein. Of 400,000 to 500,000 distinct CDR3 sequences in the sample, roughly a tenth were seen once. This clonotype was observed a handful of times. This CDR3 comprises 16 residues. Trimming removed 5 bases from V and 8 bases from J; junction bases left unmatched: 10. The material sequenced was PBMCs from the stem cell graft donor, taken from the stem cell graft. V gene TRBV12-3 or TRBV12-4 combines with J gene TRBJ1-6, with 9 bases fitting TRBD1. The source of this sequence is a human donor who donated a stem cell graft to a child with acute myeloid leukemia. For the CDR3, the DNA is TGTGCCAGCAGTCCTGCCGGGACAGGGTTAGATTCACCCCTCCACTTT. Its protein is CASSPAGTGLDSPLHF.